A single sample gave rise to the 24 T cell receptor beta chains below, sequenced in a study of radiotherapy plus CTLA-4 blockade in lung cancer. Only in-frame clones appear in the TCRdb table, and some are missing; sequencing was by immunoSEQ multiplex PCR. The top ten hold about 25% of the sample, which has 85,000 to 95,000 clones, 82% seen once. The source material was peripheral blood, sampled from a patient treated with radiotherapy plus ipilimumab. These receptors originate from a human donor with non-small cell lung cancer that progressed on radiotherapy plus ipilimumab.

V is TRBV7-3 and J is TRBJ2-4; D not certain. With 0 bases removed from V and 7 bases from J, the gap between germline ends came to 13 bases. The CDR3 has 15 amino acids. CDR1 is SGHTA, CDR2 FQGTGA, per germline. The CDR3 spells CASSLTADRVNIQYF. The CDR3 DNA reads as TGTGCCAGCAGCTTAACGGCTGATAGGGTGAACATTCAGTACTTC.

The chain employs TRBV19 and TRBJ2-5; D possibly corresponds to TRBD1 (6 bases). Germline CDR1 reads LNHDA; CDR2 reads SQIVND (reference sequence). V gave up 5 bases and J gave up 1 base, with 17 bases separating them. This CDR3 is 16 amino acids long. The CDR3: CASSHSGTSLQETQYF. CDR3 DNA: TGTGCCAGTAGTCACTCCGGGACAAGTCTCCAAGAGACCCAGTACTTC.

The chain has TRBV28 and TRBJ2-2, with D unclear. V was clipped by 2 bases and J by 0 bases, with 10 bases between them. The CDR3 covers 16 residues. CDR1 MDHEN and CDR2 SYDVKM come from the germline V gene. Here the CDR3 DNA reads TGTGCCAGCAGTTTAGACATTGTCGCGAACACCGGGGAGCTGTTTTTT. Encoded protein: CASSLDIVANTGELFF.

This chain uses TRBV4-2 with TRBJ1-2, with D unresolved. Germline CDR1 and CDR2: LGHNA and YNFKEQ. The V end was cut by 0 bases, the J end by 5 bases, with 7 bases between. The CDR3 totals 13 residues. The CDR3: CASSQEQQYGYTF. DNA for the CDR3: TGTGCCAGCAGCCAAGAGCAACAGTATGGCTACACCTTC.

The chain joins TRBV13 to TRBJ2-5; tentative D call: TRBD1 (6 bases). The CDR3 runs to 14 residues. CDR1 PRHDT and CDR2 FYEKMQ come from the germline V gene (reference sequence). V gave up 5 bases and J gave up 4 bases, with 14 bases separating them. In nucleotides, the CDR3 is TGTGCCAGCAGCCGGCGAACAGGGTTAGAGACCCAGTACTTC. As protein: CASSRRTGLETQYF.

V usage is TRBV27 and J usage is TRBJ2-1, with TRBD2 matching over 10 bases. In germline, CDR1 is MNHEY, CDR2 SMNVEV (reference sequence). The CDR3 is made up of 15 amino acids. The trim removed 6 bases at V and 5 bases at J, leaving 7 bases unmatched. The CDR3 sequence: CASSPTGLANNEQFF. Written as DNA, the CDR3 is TGTGCCAGCAGCCCGACGGGACTAGCGAACAATGAGCAGTTCTTC.

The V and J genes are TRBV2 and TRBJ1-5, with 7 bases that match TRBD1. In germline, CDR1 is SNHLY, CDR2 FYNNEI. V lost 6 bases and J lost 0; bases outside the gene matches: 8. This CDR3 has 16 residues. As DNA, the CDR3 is TGTGCCAGCAGGCGCCAGACAGGGATTAGCAATCAGCCCCAGCATTTT. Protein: CASRRQTGISNQPQHF.

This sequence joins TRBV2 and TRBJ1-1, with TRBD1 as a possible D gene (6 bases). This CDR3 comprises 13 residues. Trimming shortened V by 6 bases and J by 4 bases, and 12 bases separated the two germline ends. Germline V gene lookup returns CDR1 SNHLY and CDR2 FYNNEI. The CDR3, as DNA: TGTGCCAGCAGGGACCGGGACACCACTGAAGCTTTCTTT. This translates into CASRDRDTTEAFF.

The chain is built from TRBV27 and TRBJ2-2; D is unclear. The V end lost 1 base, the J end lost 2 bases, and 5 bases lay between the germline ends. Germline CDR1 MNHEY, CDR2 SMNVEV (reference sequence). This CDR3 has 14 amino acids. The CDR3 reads CASSLWVNTGELFF. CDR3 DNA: TGTGCCAGCAGTTTATGGGTTAACACCGGGGAGCTGTTTTTT.

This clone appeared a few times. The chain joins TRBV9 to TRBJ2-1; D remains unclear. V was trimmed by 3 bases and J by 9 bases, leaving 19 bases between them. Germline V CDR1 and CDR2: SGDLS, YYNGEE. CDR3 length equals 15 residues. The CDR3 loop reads CASSDSSYKFSEQFF. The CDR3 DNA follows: TGTGCCAGCAGCGACTCCAGCTATAAGTTCAGTGAGCAGTTCTTC.

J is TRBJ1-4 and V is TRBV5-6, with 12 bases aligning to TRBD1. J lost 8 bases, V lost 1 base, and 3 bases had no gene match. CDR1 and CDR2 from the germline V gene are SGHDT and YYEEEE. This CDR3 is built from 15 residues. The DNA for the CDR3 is TGTGCCAGCAGCTTGTCGGGGACAGGGGGCGAAAAACTGTTTTTT. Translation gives CASSLSGTGGEKLFF.

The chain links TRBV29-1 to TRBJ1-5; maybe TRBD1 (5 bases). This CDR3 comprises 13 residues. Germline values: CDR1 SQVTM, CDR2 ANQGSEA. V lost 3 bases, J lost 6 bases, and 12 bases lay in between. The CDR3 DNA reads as TGCAGCGTTGATTCAGGGCCTGGTCAGCCCCAGCATTTT. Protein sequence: CSVDSGPGQPQHF. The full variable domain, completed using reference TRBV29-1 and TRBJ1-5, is SAVISQKPSRDICQRGTSLTIQCQVDSQVTMMFWYRQQPGQSLTLIATANQGSEATYESGFVIDKFPISRPNLTFSTLTVSNMSPEDSSIYLCSVDSGPGQPQHFGDGTRLSIL.

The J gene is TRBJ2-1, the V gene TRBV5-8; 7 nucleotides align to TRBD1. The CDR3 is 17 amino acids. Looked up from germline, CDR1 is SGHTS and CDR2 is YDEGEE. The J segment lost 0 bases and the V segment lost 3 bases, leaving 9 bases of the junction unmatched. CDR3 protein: CASSSDRAFSSYNEQFF. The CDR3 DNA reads TGTGCCAGCAGCTCAGACAGGGCCTTTAGCTCCTACAATGAGCAGTTCTTC.

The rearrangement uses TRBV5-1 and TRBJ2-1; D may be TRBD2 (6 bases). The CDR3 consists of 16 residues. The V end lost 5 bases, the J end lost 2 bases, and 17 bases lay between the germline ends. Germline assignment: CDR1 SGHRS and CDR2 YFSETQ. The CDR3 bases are TGCGCCAGCAGGGGCGGGGATCGCGTCGCCTACAATGAGCAGTTCTTC. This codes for CASRGGDRVAYNEQFF. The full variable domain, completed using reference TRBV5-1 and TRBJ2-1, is KAGVTQTPRYLIKTRGQQVTLSCSPISGHRSVSWYQQTPGQGLQFLFEYFSETQRNKGNFPGRFSGRQFSNSRSEMNVSTLELGDSALYLCASRGGDRVAYNEQFFGPGTRLTVL.

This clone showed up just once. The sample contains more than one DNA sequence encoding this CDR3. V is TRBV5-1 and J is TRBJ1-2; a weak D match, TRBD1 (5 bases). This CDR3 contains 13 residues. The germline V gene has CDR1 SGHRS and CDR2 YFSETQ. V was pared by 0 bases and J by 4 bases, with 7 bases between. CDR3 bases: TGCGCCAGCAGCTTGGGGGGGGGCTATGGCTACACCTTC. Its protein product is CASSLGGGYGYTF.

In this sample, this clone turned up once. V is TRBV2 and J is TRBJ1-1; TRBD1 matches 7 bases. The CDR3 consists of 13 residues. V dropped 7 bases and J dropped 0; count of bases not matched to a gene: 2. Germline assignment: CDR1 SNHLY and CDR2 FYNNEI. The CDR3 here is CASTTGVNTEAFF. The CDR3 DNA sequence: TGTGCCAGCACAACAGGGGTGAACACTGAAGCTTTCTTT.

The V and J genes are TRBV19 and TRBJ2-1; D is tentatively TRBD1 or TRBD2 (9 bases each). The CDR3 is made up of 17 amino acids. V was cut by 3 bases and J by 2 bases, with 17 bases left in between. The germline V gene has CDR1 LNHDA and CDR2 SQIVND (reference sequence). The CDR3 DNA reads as TGTGCCAGTAGTATTGCGGGGGGGACAGGGCCCTACAATGAGCAGTTCTTC. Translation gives CASSIAGGTGPYNEQFF.

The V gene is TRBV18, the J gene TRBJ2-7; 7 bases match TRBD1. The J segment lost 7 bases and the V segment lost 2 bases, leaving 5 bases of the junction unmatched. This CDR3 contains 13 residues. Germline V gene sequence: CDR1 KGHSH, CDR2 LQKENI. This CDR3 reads CASSPSSGGEQYV. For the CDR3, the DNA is TGTGCCAGCTCACCATCCTCAGGGGGAGAGCAGTACGTC.

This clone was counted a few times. The CDR3 loop is CATSSWTGRDEAFF. CDR3 DNA sequence: TGTGCCACCAGCAGTTGGACAGGGAGAGATGAAGCTTTCTTT. The V and J genes are TRBV15 and TRBJ1-1; 8 positions match TRBD1. CDR1 and CDR2 from the germline V gene are LNHNV and YYDKDF (reference sequence). Unmatched junction bases numbered 7, after V lost 3 bases and J lost 7 bases. This CDR3 region has 14 residues.

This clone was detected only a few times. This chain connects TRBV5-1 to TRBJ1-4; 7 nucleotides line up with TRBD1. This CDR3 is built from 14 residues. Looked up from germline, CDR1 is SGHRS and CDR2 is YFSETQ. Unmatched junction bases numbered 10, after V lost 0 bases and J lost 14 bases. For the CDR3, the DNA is TGCGCCAGCAGCTTGGGGACAGGAATCCGAGGGCTGTTTTTT. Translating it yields CASSLGTGIRGLFF. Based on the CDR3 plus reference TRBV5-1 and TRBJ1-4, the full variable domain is KAGVTQTPRYLIKTRGQQVTLSCSPISGHRSVSWYQQTPGQGLQFLFEYFSETQRNKGNFPGRFSGRQFSNSRSEMNVSTLELGDSALYLCASSLGTGIRGLFFGSGTQLSVL.

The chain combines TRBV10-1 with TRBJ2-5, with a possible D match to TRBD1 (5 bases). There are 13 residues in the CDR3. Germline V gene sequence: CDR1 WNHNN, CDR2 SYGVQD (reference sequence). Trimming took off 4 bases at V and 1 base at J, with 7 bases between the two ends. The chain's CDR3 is CASSVDSQETQYF. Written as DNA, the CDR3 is TGCGCCAGCAGTGTAGACAGCCAAGAGACCCAGTACTTC.

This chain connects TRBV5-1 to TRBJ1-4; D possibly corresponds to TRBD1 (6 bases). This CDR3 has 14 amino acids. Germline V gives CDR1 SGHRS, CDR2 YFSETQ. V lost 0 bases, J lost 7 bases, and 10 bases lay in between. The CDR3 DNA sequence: TGCGCCAGCAGCTTGGAAGGGGGAGTTGAAAAACTGTTTTTT. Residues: CASSLEGGVEKLFF.

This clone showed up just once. CDR3 region: CASSLVAGGPIEAFF. The CDR3 DNA follows: TGTGCCAGCAGTTTAGTAGCAGGGGGACCCATTGAAGCTTTCTTT. The chain recombines TRBV6-5 with TRBJ1-1, with TRBD1 matching 7 bases. The CDR3 contains 15 residues. Germline V gene sequence: CDR1 MNHEY, CDR2 SVGAGI. Unmatched junction bases numbered 12, after V lost 4 bases and J lost 7 bases.

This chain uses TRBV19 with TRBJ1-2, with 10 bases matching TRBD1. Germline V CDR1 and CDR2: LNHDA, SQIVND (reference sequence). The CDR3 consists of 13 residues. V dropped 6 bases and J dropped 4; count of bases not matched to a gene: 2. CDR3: CASRWTGGYGYTF. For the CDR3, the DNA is TGTGCCAGTAGGTGGACAGGGGGCTATGGCTACACCTTC.